The 13 T cell receptor beta chains below all came from one sample that was sequenced in a study of metastatic and nonmetastatic thyroid tumors. TCRdb called clones again from the PCR reads with MiXCR. Of around 45,000 clones listed, approximately 3% are singletons. Before thyroid surgery, none of the patients had received any treatment. Sequencing used blood. The receptors here all came from a female donor with papillary thyroid cancer or a benign thyroid nodule (not recorded which). Some clones in this sample may be carry-over from other donors' samples.

This clone has a handful of counts. This chain links TRBV20-1 with TRBJ2-7; D is possibly TRBD1 (6 bases). This CDR3 is 15 amino acids long. The germline V gene encodes CDR1 DFQATT and CDR2 SNEGSKA (reference sequence). V was clipped by 0 bases and J by 2 bases, with 14 bases between them. CDR3 sequence (DNA): TGCAGTGCTAGAGATAATTGGGACACCACCTACGAGCAGTACTTC. Translated: CSARDNWDTTYEQYF.

This chain uses TRBV7-8 with TRBJ2-2; D not certain. The germline gives CDR1 SGHVS, CDR2 FQNEAQ. The CDR3 is 13 amino acids. The V and J ends lost 1 base and 6 bases respectively, with 6 bases between them. The CDR3 loop reads CASSLGTSGELFF. As DNA, the CDR3 is TGTGCCAGCAGCTTAGGGACCTCCGGGGAGCTGTTTTTT.

The J gene is TRBJ2-7, the V gene TRBV28; 14 bases line up with TRBD2. The CDR3 is 15 residues long. V was pared by 6 bases and J by 3 bases, with 4 bases of the junction left unmatched. Germline V CDR1 and CDR2: MDHEN, SYDVKM. The CDR3 here is CASSSGTSGSYEQYF. CDR3 nucleotides: TGTGCCAGCAGCTCCGGGACTAGCGGGAGCTACGAGCAGTACTTC.

This clone has more than one count but fewer than ten. The J gene is TRBJ1-4, the V gene TRBV24-1; 10 bases map to TRBD1. Germline CDR1 KGHDR, CDR2 SFDVKD. This CDR3 is 18 amino acids long. V shed 4 bases, J shed 3 bases, and the junction held 10 bases outside the gene matches. The CDR3 DNA reads as TGTGCCACCAGTGACTCCCGGGACAGGGGCGCCCCTAATGAAAAACTGTTTTTT. Translated, it gives CATSDSRDRGAPNEKLFF.

In its sample, this clone was seen a few times. The V call is TRBV10-3, the J call TRBJ2-7; no clear D gene. Per the germline V gene, CDR1 is ENHRY and CDR2 is SYGVKD. V was cut by 2 bases and J by 3 bases, with 5 bases left in between. The CDR3 extends over 12 amino acids. As DNA, the CDR3 is TGTGCCATCAGTGAGGAAGGCTACGAGCAGTACTTC. Protein product: CAISEEGYEQYF.

This rearrangement joins TRBV5-1 to TRBJ2-3; 7 bases align to TRBD2. The V and J ends lost 4 bases and 4 bases, in that order; junction bases with no gene match: 9. The CDR3 has 15 residues. Germline V gene data show CDR1 as SGHRS and CDR2 as YFSETQ. The CDR3, as DNA: TGCGCCAGCAGCCCGTGGGGGGGGGGGGCAGATACGCAGTATTTT. It encodes CASSPWGGGADTQYF.

The sample holds many counts of this clone. The chain links TRBV14 to TRBJ2-3; D is undetermined. Trimming cost V 3 bases and J 9 bases, with 7 bases left between them. The CDR3 has 11 residues. Looked up from germline, CDR1 is SGHDN and CDR2 is FVKESK. Written as DNA, the CDR3 is TGTGCCAGCAGCCACGCGGCCACGCAGTATTTT. Its protein is CASSHAATQYF. Supplemented by reference TRBV14 and TRBJ2-3, the full variable domain reads EAGVTQFPSHSVIEKGQTVTLRCDPISGHDNLYWYRRVMGKEIKFLLHFVKESKQDESGMPNNRFLAERTGGTYSTLKVQPAELEDSGVYFCASSHAATQYFGPGTRLTVL.

The rearrangement uses TRBV7-3 and TRBJ2-2; no reliable D call. The CDR3 extends over 13 amino acids. Per germline, CDR1 SGHTA and CDR2 FQGTGA. Deletions cut 2 bases from V and 3 bases from J, with 4 bases between. The CDR3 here is CASSLDHTGELFF. The CDR3 DNA reads TGTGCCAGCAGCTTAGATCACACCGGGGAGCTGTTTTTT.

This clone appeared many times. The chain is built from TRBV3-1 and TRBJ1-6; no definite D call. The germline V gene encodes CDR1 LGHDT and CDR2 YNNKEL (reference sequence). V shed 1 base and J shed 7 bases, with 11 bases lying between them. This CDR3 comprises 15 residues. The CDR3 spells CASSQGVTANSPLHF. The CDR3 DNA reads TGTGCCAGCAGCCAAGGGGTAACAGCCAATTCACCCCTCCACTTT.

This clone was detected a few times. Since the CDR3 does not end with the conserved phenylalanine or tryptophan, this likely comes from a read error. The rearrangement joins TRBV6-5 to TRBJ1-2, with D tentatively TRBD1 (6 bases). This CDR3 spans 14 amino acids. CDR1 and CDR2 from the germline V gene are MNHEY and SVGAGI. V lost 0 bases and J lost 6, with 11 bases in between. The CDR3 DNA is TGTGCCAGCAGTTACTCACCCAGGGGCGATGGCTACACCTCC. Translating gives CASSYSPRGDGYTS.

This clone has just a few counts. The chain couples TRBV5-1 to TRBJ2-7; tentatively, D is TRBD2 (5 bases). The CDR3 runs to 15 residues. Germline values: CDR1 SGHRS, CDR2 YFSETQ. Trimming stripped 2 bases from V and 0 bases from J, with 12 bases between. CDR3 nucleotides: TGCGCCAGCAGCTTAGGAGGCTGGGACTCCTACGAGCAGTACTTC. Its translation: CASSLGGWDSYEQYF.

This clone was observed at least ten times. The genes are TRBV6-1 and TRBJ2-7; 8 bases align to TRBD1. In germline, CDR1 is MNHNS, CDR2 SASEGT. V was pared by 6 bases and J by 2 bases, with 9 bases of the junction left unmatched. The CDR3 runs to 15 residues. The DNA for the CDR3 is TGTGCCAGCAGAGACGACAGGGGAACAACCTACGAGCAGTACTTC. Amino acids: CASRDDRGTTYEQYF.

In this sample, this clone turned up many times. The chain links TRBV19 to TRBJ1-4, with TRBD1 identical over 8 bases. The germline V gene has CDR1 LNHDA and CDR2 SQIVND (reference sequence). CDR3 length equals 16 residues. The V segment lost 2 bases and the J segment 8 bases; nucleotides outside the gene matches: 10. CDR3 protein: CASSIIGDRSQEKLFF. Here the CDR3 DNA reads TGTGCCAGTAGTATAATCGGGGACAGGAGCCAGGAAAAACTGTTTTTT.